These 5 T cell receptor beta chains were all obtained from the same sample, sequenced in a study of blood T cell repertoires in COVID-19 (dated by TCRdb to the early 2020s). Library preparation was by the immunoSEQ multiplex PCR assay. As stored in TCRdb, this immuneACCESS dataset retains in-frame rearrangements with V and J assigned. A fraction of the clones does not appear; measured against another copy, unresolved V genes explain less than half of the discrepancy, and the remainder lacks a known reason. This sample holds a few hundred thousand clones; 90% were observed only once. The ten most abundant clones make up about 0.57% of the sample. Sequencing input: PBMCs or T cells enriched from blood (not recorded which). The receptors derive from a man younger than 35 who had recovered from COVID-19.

In nucleotides, the CDR3 is TGTGCCAGCAGTTTTAGCGGGAGTAGTCCAGATACGCAGTATTTT. As protein: CASSFSGSSPDTQYF. The rearrangement uses TRBV28 and TRBJ2-3; TRBD2 matches at 9 bases. CDR3 length equals 15 residues. The V and J ends lost 3 bases and 4 bases, in that order; junction bases with no gene match: 5. Germline V gene data show CDR1 as MDHEN and CDR2 as SYDVKM.

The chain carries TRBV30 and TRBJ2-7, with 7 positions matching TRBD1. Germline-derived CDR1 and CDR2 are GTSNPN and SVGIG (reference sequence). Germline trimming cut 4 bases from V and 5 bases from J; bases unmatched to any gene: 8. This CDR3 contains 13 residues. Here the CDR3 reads CAWTGQSIDEQYF. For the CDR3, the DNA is TGTGCCTGGACGGGACAGTCGATCGACGAGCAGTACTTC.

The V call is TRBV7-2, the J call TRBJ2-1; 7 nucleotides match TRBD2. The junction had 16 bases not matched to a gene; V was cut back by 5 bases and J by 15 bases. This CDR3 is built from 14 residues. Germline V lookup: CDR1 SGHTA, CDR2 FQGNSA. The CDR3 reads CASSARHQAGDGFF. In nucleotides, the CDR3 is TGTGCCAGCAGCGCTAGACACCAGGCGGGAGACGGGTTCTTC.

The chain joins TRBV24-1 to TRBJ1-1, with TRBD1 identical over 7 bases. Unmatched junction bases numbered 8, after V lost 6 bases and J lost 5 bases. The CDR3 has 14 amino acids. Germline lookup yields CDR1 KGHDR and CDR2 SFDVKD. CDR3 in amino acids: CATSLDRAGTEAFF. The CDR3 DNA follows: TGTGCCACCAGTCTCGACAGGGCAGGGACTGAAGCTTTCTTT.

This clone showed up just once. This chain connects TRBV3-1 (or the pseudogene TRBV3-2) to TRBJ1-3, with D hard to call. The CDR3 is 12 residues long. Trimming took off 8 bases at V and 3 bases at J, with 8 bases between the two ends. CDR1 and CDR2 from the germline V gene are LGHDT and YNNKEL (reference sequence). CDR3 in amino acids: CASGRLGNTIYF. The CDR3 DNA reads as TGTGCCAGCGGGAGACTTGGAAACACCATATATTTT.